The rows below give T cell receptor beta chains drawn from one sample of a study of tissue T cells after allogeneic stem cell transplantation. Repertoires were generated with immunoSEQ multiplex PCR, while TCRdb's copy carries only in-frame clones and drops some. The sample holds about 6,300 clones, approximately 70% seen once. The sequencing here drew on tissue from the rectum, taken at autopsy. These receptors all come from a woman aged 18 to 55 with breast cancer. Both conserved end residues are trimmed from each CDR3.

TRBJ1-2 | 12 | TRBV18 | ASSPPGRGPGYT
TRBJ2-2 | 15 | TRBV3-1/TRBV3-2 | ASSSWTGTGNTGELF
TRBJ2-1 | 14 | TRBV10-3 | AISEMLGISYNEQF
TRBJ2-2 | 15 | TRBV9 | ASSVANPGTNTGELF
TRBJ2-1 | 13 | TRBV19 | ASSIVISGAGEQF
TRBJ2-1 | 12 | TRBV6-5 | ASRPGLTMNEQF
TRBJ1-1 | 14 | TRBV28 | ASSPWTGGMNTEAF
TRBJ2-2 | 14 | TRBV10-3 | AISGGTGSNTGELF
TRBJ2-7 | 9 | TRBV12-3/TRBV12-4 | ASSFAAEQY
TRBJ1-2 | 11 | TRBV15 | ATSRDRGDGYT
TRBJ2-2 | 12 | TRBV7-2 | ASRFSRNTGELF
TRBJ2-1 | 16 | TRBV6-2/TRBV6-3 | ASSYSPSVTQAYNEQF
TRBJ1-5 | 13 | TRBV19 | ASSIRDTLNQPQH
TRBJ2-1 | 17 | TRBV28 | ASRHGSSGRKYLYNEQF
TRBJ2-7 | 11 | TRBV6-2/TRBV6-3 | ASSYVQGYEQY
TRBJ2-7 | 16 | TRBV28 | ASSFDLPGAPSSYEQY
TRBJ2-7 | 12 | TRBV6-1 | ASSENIGGYEQY
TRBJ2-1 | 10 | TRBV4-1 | ASSQVQNEQF
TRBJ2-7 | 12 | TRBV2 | ASSGTEEVYEQY
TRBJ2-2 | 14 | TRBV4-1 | ASSLRGPGPSGELF
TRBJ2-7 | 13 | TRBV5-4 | ASSLRGRGGGEQY
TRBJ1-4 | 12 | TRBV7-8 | ASSSSGGFEKLF
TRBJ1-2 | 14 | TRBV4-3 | ASSQDRQGWVYGYT
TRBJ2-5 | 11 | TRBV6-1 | ASSDGGQETQY
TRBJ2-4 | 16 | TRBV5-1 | ASSPTIEGGGAKNIQY
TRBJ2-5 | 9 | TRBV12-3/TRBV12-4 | ASSFHETQY
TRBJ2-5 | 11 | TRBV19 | ASSPGSQETQY
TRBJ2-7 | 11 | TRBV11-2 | ASSPRSQLEQY
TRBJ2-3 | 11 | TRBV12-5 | ASGLIGTDTQY
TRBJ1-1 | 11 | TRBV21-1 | ASSKIENTEAF
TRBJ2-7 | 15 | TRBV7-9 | ASSSRERGRSVYEQY
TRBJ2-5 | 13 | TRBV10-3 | AISESAGSQETQY
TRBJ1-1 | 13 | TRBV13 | ASSLTRDRATEAF
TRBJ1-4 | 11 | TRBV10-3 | AIGNRDNEKLF
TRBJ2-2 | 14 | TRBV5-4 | ASSLGGQGPPRELF
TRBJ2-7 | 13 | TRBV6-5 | ASRRGTGPGYEQY
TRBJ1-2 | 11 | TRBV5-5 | ASSLPTADGYT
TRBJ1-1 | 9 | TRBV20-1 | SASFSGVAF
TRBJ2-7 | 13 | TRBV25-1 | ASSEDTGTGNEQY
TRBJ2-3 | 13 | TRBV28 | ATMRTGPSTDTQY
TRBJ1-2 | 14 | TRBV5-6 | ASSYEGTGAIYGYT
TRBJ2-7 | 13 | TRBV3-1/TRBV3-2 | ASSPLGQKSYEQY
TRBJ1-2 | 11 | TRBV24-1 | ATSDSRGRGYT
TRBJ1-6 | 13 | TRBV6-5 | ASSRGGRGGSPLH
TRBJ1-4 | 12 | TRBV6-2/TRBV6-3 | ASSFPGQHEKLF
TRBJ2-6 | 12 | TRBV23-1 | ASQGAIGANVLT
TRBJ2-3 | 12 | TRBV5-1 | ASRAGPSTDTQY
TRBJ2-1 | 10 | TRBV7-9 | ASSLGLILPF
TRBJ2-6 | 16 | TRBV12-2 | ASRLVGGGSSGANVLT
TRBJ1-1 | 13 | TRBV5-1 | ASSLMGRGDTEAF
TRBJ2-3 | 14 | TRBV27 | ASSSYRRGTTDTQY